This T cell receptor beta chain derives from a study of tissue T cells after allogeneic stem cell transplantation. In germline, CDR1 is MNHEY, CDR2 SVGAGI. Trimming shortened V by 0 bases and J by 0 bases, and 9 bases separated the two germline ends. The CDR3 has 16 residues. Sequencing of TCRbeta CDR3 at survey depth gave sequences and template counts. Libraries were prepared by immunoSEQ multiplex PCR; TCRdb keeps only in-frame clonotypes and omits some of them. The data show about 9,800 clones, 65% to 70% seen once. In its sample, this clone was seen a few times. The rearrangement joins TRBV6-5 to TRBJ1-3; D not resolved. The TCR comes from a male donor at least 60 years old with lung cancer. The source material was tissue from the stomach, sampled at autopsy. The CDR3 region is CASSYSPANSGNTIYF. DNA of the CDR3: TGTGCCAGCAGTTACTCCCCAGCTAACTCTGGAAACACCATATATTTT.